The 15 T cell receptor beta chains below all came from one sample that was sequenced in a study of identical twins. TCRdb ran MiXCR on the 5' RACE reads and lists one entry per CDR3 protein. The sample contains roughly 720,000 distinct CDR3 sequences, about 20% of which appear only once. These data were also reused for a study on T cells expressing NK-cell markers.

The sample comprised PBMCs. These receptors originate from a young woman in good health.

The V and J genes are TRBV10-3 and TRBJ2-7, with D hard to call. Trimming took 0 bases from V and 7 from J, leaving 10 bases between them. There are 13 residues in the CDR3. CDR1 and CDR2 (germline): ENHRY, SYGVKD. CDR3 in DNA: TGTGCCATCAGTGAGTCGCTAGTGAGGGAGCAGTACTTC. Residues: CAISESLVREQYF.

This clonotype was seen a handful of times. The CDR3 nucleotides are TGTGCCAGCTCACCACCCCAAGCTTCCACAGATACGCAGTATTTT. Its translation: CASSPPQASTDTQYF. The J gene is TRBJ2-3, the V gene TRBV18; D not certain. Germline assignment: CDR1 KGHSH and CDR2 LQKENI. V lost 0 bases and J lost 2, with 9 bases in between. This CDR3 has 15 amino acids.

This clonotype was counted between two and nine times. The J gene is TRBJ2-1, the V gene TRBV25-1, with D perhaps matching TRBD1 or TRBD2 (5 bases each). Trimming removed 6 bases at V and 4 bases at J, with 7 bases between. CDR3 length equals 12 residues. Germline V gene lookup returns CDR1 MGHDK and CDR2 SYGVNS. The CDR3 nucleotides are TGTGCCAGCAGCGGGGCTTACAATGAGCAGTTCTTC. It codes for CASSGAYNEQFF.

V and J are TRBV6-5 and TRBJ2-5; 8 nucleotides line up with TRBD1. The germline CDR1 and CDR2 sequences are MNHEY and SVGAGI. CDR3 size: 15 residues. J gave up 7 bases and V 4 bases, and 11 bases lay outside the gene matches. CDR3 bases: TGTGCCAGCAGTTTCGACAGGGGACCAAGGGGGACCCAGTACTTC. Translation: CASSFDRGPRGTQYF.

This clonotype has just a few counts. The chain uses TRBV11-3 and TRBJ2-7, with 8 bases aligning to TRBD2. CDR3 length: 14 residues. Germline V gives CDR1 SGHNT, CDR2 YENEEA. The V gene end was trimmed by 5 bases and the J gene end by 3 bases; junction bases not matched to a gene: 6. The CDR3 sequence is CASSPGGGNYEQYF. The CDR3 DNA is TGTGCCAGCAGCCCGGGGGGGGGGAACTACGAGCAGTACTTC.

This clonotype was observed a handful of times. At one end, the junction sequence differs from germline, possibly due to a read error. The rearrangement joins TRBV10-3 to TRBJ2-7; no clear D. Germline CDR1 and CDR2: ENHRY and SYGVKD. The CDR3 sequence is 11 residues long. DNA of the CDR3: TGTGCCATCAGTCGCCCCCCGCGAATACCCTTC. Amino acid sequence: CAISRPPRIPF.

The rearrangement links TRBV12-3 or TRBV12-4 to TRBJ1-1, with TRBD1 matching over 7 bases. The CDR3 loop spans 14 amino acids. V lost 5 bases to trimming and J lost 2 bases; unmatched junction nucleotides: 5. CDR3 sequence: CASSPGQINTEAFF. Here the CDR3 DNA reads TGTGCCAGCAGTCCGGGACAGATTAACACTGAAGCTTTCTTT.

The chain links TRBV30 to TRBJ2-7, with 9 bases lining up with TRBD1. The ends lost 5 bases at V and 2 bases at J; junction bases unmatched: 7. CDR1 GTSNPN and CDR2 SVGIG come from the germline V gene (reference sequence). This CDR3 is 14 amino acids long. DNA for the CDR3: TGTGCCTGGTTGGACAGGGGAAGGACCTACGAGCAGTACTTC. It encodes CAWLDRGRTYEQYF.

This clonotype was detected only a few times. The V call is TRBV20-1, the J call TRBJ2-3; TRBD2 might be the D (6 bases). This CDR3 contains 14 residues. Germline V lookup: CDR1 DFQATT, CDR2 SNEGSKA (reference sequence). Trimming left V 3 bases short and J 1 base short, with 11 bases between. CDR3 in amino acids: CSASWSGGTDTQYF. For the CDR3, the DNA is TGCAGTGCTAGTTGGTCGGGGGGCACAGATACGCAGTATTTT.

V and J are TRBV20-1 and TRBJ2-3; D remains ambiguous. V was shortened by 3 bases and J by 0 bases, with 10 bases between the two germline ends. Looked up from germline, CDR1 is DFQATT and CDR2 is SNEGSKA (reference sequence). This CDR3 spans 14 amino acids. The CDR3 reads CSASPGPSTDTQYF. CDR3 bases: TGCAGTGCTAGTCCCGGCCCTAGCACAGATACGCAGTATTTT.

The chain links TRBV28 to TRBJ1-5, with D unclear. V was clipped by 1 base and J by 0 bases, with 10 bases between them. The CDR3 length is 16 residues. From germline, CDR1 is MDHEN and CDR2 SYDVKM. The DNA of the CDR3 is TGTGCCAGCAGTTTATCGACTATCGCTAGCAATCAGCCCCAGCATTTT. It yields the protein CASSLSTIASNQPQHF.

This sequence joins TRBV9 and TRBJ2-7; a possible D gene is TRBD2 (6 bases). The V gene's germline CDR1 is SGDLS and CDR2 YYNGEE. CDR3 length: 14 amino acids. V was shortened by 6 bases and J by 0 bases, with 13 bases between the two germline ends. The CDR3 region has the DNA TGTGCCAGCACCCTAACGGGAGCCTCCTACGAGCAGTACTTC. Its protein product is CASTLTGASYEQYF.

Ten or more counts support this clonotype. This CDR3 reads CASSSGTAYEQYF. CDR3 nucleotide sequence: TGTGCCAGCAGTTCTGGGACAGCATACGAGCAGTACTTC. The chain uses TRBV5-6 and TRBJ2-7; TRBD1 matches at 7 bases. The CDR3 spans 13 residues. Trimming took 5 bases from V and 4 from J; bases not matched to a gene: 6. The germline CDR1 and CDR2 sequences are SGHDT and YYEEEE.

CDR3 amino acids: CASSLNSGLGGYTF. CDR3 DNA sequence: TGTGCCAGCAGTTTAAACTCCGGCCTCGGTGGCTACACCTTC. V gene TRBV12-3 or TRBV12-4 combines with J gene TRBJ1-2; unclear D gene. With 2 bases removed from V and 7 bases from J, the gap between germline ends came to 14 bases. CDR3 length equals 14 residues.

This clonotype was observed a few times. V is TRBV20-1 and J is TRBJ1-2; D perhaps matches TRBD1 (5 bases). Per the germline V gene, CDR1 is DFQATT and CDR2 is SNEGSKA (reference sequence). The ends were cut back, 8 bases at V and 0 bases at J, with 19 bases in the middle. The CDR3 runs 15 residues. The CDR3 loop is CSTYGGAAANYGYTF. The CDR3 DNA follows: TGCAGTACCTATGGGGGAGCGGCCGCTAACTATGGCTACACCTTC.